The 22 T cell receptor beta chains given below trace back to one sample, sequenced in a study of T cells in Graves' hyperthyroidism and ophthalmopathy. RNA transcripts served as the template for amplifying TCR beta CDR3 regions. With the HTBI primer set, the TCR CDR3 went through a first round of RT-PCR. TCRdb redid the calling of the multiplex PCR reads with MiXCR, one entry per CDR3 protein. The table has some 700,000 distinct CDR3 sequences, roughly 17% seen once. The specimen was blood. The receptors originated from a man between 45 and 60 years old with Graves' hyperthyroidism.

This clonotype was counted once. This may be a read error, as it is one base from a much larger clone. This chain joins TRBV29-1 and TRBJ1-2; D not resolved. Per the germline V gene, CDR1 is SQVTM and CDR2 is ANQGSEA. CDR3 length: 13 amino acids. The CDR3 loop reads CSVEESINHGYTF. The CDR3 DNA is TGCAGCGTTGAAGAGAGCATTAACCATGGCTACACCTTC. Drawing the rest from reference TRBV29-1 and TRBJ1-2, the complete variable domain is SAVISQKPSRDICQRGTSLTIQCQVDSQVTMMFWYRQQPGQSLTLIATANQGSEATYESGFVIDKFPISRPNLTFSTLTVSNMSPEDSSIYLCSVEESINHGYTFGSGTRLTVV.

The gene calls are TRBV6-5 and TRBJ2-7, with TRBD2 matching over 8 bases. CDR1 is MNHEY, CDR2 SVGAGI, per germline. This CDR3 has 16 residues. The V gene end was trimmed by 2 bases and the J gene end by 0 bases; junction bases not matched to a gene: 6. The CDR3 DNA reads as TGTGCCAGCAGTTACAGGCGCGGGAGGAACTCCTACGAGCAGTACTTC. Its translation is CASSYRRGRNSYEQYF.

With regard to this clonotype: Since a much larger clone is just one base distant, this may be a read error. The J gene is TRBJ2-1, the V gene TRBV2, with 11 bases fitting TRBD2. The V segment lost 6 bases and the J segment 3 bases; nucleotides outside the gene matches: 4. From germline, CDR1 is SNHLY and CDR2 FYNNEI. The CDR3 is 15 amino acids. Here the CDR3 reads CASRKGLADYNEQFF. The CDR3 DNA follows: TGTGCCAGCAGAAAGGGACTAGCGGACTACAATGAGCAGTTCTTC.

The rearrangement uses TRBV28 and TRBJ1-2, with 10 positions matching TRBD1. The CDR3 has 15 residues. Germline CDR1 and CDR2: MDHEN and SYDVKM. The V and J ends lost 2 bases and 8 bases, in that order; junction bases with no gene match: 8. CDR3 residues: CASSLDGTGDRGYTF. CDR3 nucleotide sequence: TGTGCCAGCAGTTTAGACGGGACAGGGGACCGGGGCTACACCTTC.

The sample holds many counts of this clonotype. The V call is TRBV2, the J call TRBJ1-1; D gene unclear. Germline CDR1 and CDR2: SNHLY and FYNNEI. With 2 bases removed from V and 0 bases from J, the gap between germline ends came to 10 bases. The CDR3 length is 15 residues. The CDR3 DNA sequence: TGTGCCAGCAGTGAAAGCGAGGGCATGAACACTGAAGCTTTCTTT. It yields the protein CASSESEGMNTEAFF.

V usage is TRBV18 and J usage is TRBJ2-7; the D gene could be TRBD1 or TRBD2 (5 bases each). Germline CDR1 KGHSH, CDR2 LQKENI. Trimming left V 6 bases short and J 2 bases short, with 17 bases between. CDR3 length equals 15 residues. The CDR3 reads CASSTSTGLPYEQYF. CDR3 coding DNA: TGTGCCAGCTCGACCAGTACAGGACTCCCCTACGAGCAGTACTTC.

The chain couples TRBV12-3 or TRBV12-4 to TRBJ2-1; 10 nucleotides match TRBD2. The ends lost 7 bases at V and 0 bases at J; junction bases unmatched: 3. The CDR3 has 15 residues. The CDR3 sequence is CASKSSGSSYNEQFF. The CDR3 DNA reads as TGTGCCAGCAAATCTAGCGGGAGCTCCTACAATGAGCAGTTCTTC.

This clonotype was observed many times. This sequence joins TRBV28 and TRBJ2-5, with D maybe TRBD2 (6 bases). V gave up 7 bases and J gave up 5 bases, with 20 bases separating them. The germline CDR1 and CDR2 sequences are MDHEN and SYDVKM. This CDR3 has 15 amino acids. CDR3 residues: CASTHQFGGTETQYF. The DNA for the CDR3 is TGTGCCAGCACCCACCAATTCGGGGGTACGGAGACCCAGTACTTC.

V usage is TRBV15 and J usage is TRBJ1-1; D unclear. Germline CDR1 LNHNV, CDR2 YYDKDF (reference sequence). The CDR3 length is 13 residues. V was trimmed by 0 bases and J by 5 bases, leaving 7 bases between them. DNA of the CDR3: TGTGCCACCAGCAGAGATAGGAAAACTGAAGCTTTCTTT. Its translation: CATSRDRKTEAFF.

J is TRBJ2-7 and V is TRBV30; D not certain. Germline V gives CDR1 GTSNPN, CDR2 SVGIG (reference sequence). This CDR3 is 13 amino acids long. The V end lost 0 bases, the J end lost 2 bases, and 8 bases lay between the germline ends. CDR3 bases: TGTGCCTGGAGTGTACGGCCGCCCTACGAGCAGTACTTC. This sequence encodes CAWSVRPPYEQYF.

At least ten counts were recorded for this clonotype. V gene TRBV29-1 combines with J gene TRBJ2-5; 9 bases are shared with TRBD2. This CDR3 comprises 13 residues. Germline V gene data show CDR1 as SQVTM and CDR2 as ANQGSEA. J lost 5 bases, V lost 4 bases, and 5 bases had no gene match. Here the CDR3 reads CSVGGRARETQYF. CDR3 coding DNA: TGCAGCGTTGGCGGGAGGGCCCGGGAGACCCAGTACTTC.

This clonotype turned up a few times. The CDR3 loop reads CATRLAGSYEQYF. The CDR3 DNA is TGTGCCACCCGACTAGCGGGGAGCTACGAGCAGTACTTC. The V and J genes are TRBV19 and TRBJ2-7; TRBD2 matches at 11 bases. This CDR3 contains 13 residues. Germline V gene lookup returns CDR1 LNHDA and CDR2 SQIVND (reference sequence). The junction had 5 bases not matched to a gene; V was cut back by 10 bases and J by 3 bases. Combining the CDR3 with reference TRBV19 and TRBJ2-7 gives the whole variable domain DGGITQSPKYLFRKEGQNVTLSCEQNLNHDAMYWYRQDPGQGLRLIYYSQIVNDFQKGDIAEGYSVSREKKESFPLTVTSAQKNPTAFYLCATRLAGSYEQYFGPGTRLTVT.

In its sample, this clonotype was seen a few times. The rearrangement links TRBV5-1 to TRBJ1-1; 7 positions match TRBD1. Germline V gives CDR1 SGHRS, CDR2 YFSETQ. This CDR3 spans 15 amino acids. Unmatched junction bases numbered 7, after V lost 3 bases and J lost 2 bases. The CDR3 spells CASSSPTGLNTEAFF. Here the CDR3 DNA reads TGCGCCAGCAGCTCCCCGACAGGGTTAAACACTGAAGCTTTCTTT.

This clonotype was counted at least ten times. The V gene is TRBV7-2, the J gene TRBJ2-7; 8 positions agree with TRBD2. The CDR3 is 15 amino acids. V trimming: 6 bases; J trimming: 3 bases; junction bases outside the gene matches: 10. Germline V gene data show CDR1 as SGHTA and CDR2 as FQGNSA. The CDR3 nucleotides read TGTGCCAGCAGTCGTCTGAGCGGGGGCCGCTACGAGCAGTACTTC. Translating it yields CASSRLSGGRYEQYF.

The chain links TRBV6-1 to TRBJ2-7, with D possibly being TRBD1 or TRBD2 (5 bases each). This CDR3 region has 14 residues. V was shortened by 5 bases and J by 1 base, with 12 bases between the two germline ends. The germline CDR1 and CDR2 sequences are MNHNS and SASEGT. The CDR3 reads CASSPKRGSYEQYF. The CDR3 DNA reads as TGTGCCAGCAGTCCCAAGAGGGGATCCTACGAGCAGTACTTC.

At least ten counts were recorded for this clonotype. The V call is TRBV20-1, the J call TRBJ2-1; 7 bases line up with TRBD1. The CDR3 has 15 residues. Germline V gene data show CDR1 as DFQATT and CDR2 as SNEGSKA (reference sequence). With V trimmed by 4 bases and J by 7 bases, 13 bases remained unmatched. The CDR3 nucleotides are TGCAGTGCTAAAGTCGGGACAGTAGGGCGAAATGAGCAGTTCTTC. It codes for CSAKVGTVGRNEQFF.

In its sample, this clonotype was seen many times. The chain has TRBV12-3 or TRBV12-4 and TRBJ2-5; TRBD2 might be the D (5 bases). The CDR3 is made up of 16 amino acids. Trimming pared 7 bases from V and 1 base from J, leaving 19 bases between. As DNA, the CDR3 is TGTGCCAGCAACCTGGCGTCAGCGGTTATCCAAGAGACCCAGTACTTC. It translates to CASNLASAVIQETQYF.

This chain joins TRBV20-1 and TRBJ2-4, with unresolved D. Germline V lookup: CDR1 DFQATT, CDR2 SNEGSKA (reference sequence). The V gene lost 1 base and the J gene lost 4 bases, with 11 bases spanning the gap. The CDR3 loop spans 14 amino acids. DNA for the CDR3: TGCAGTGCTAGAGTTATGACCGATAAAAACATTCAGTACTTC. It codes for CSARVMTDKNIQYF.

This clonotype has just a few counts. This chain joins TRBV28 and TRBJ2-1; TRBD2 aligns across 10 bases. The CDR3 loop spans 17 amino acids. Germline-derived CDR1 and CDR2 are MDHEN and SYDVKM. V lost 6 bases to trimming and J lost 0 bases; unmatched junction nucleotides: 8. The CDR3 region is CASSSFSGRPSYNEQFF. As DNA, the CDR3 is TGTGCCAGCAGCTCCTTTAGCGGGAGGCCCTCCTACAATGAGCAGTTCTTC.

This clonotype was recorded a few times. The chain couples TRBV12-3 or TRBV12-4 to TRBJ2-7; 13 bases map to TRBD2. The V gene end was trimmed by 1 base and the J gene end by 2 bases; junction bases not matched to a gene: 20. The CDR3 totals 22 residues. The CDR3 DNA reads TGTGCCAGCAGTTTAGGTACAGGGACTAGCGGGAAAATAGTAAGATTGACCTACGAGCAGTACTTC. Its translation is CASSLGTGTSGKIVRLTYEQYF.

The chain carries TRBV7-9 and TRBJ1-2; 10 bases line up with TRBD1. V was pared by 5 bases and J by 8 bases, with 8 bases of the junction left unmatched. Germline V lookup: CDR1 SEHNR, CDR2 FQNEAQ (reference sequence). The CDR3 covers 14 residues. CDR3 bases: TGTGCCAGCAGCCGATTGACAGGGGGCCAAGGCTACACCTTC. It codes for CASSRLTGGQGYTF.

Concerning this clonotype itself: Being one base from a much bigger clone, this may be a read error. The CDR3 sequence is CASSLAERDRSEQCF. The CDR3 coding sequence is TGTGCCAGCAGCTTGGCCGAGCGGGATCGCTCCGAGCAGTGCTTC. The gene calls are TRBV7-2 and TRBJ2-7; 7 bases map to TRBD2. This CDR3 has 15 amino acids. Germline CDR1 reads SGHTA; CDR2 reads FQGNSA.